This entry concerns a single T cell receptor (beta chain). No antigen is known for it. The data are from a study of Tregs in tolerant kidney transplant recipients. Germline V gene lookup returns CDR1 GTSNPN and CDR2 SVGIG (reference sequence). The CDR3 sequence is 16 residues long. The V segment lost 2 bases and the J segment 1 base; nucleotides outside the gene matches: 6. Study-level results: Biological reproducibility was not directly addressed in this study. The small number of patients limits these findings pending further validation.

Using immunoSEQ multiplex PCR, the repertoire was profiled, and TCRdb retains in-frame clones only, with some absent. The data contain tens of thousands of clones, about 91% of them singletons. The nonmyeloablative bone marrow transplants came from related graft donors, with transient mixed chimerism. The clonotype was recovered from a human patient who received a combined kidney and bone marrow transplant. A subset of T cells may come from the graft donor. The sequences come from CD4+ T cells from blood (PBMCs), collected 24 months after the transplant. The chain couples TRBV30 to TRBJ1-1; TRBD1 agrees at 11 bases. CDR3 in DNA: TGTGCCTGGAGTTTTGGGACAGGGGGTTCGAACACTGAAGCTTTCTTT. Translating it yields CAWSFGTGGSNTEAFF.